Listed below are T cell receptor beta chains from one sample, sequenced in a study of blood T cell repertoires in COVID-19. Produced via immunoSEQ multiplex PCR; TCRdb's table is partial and in-frame only. The data contain some 400,000 clones, 80% to 90% of them singletons. Specimen: peripheral blood. All receptors derive from a woman between 55 and 75 years old with COVID-19, enrolled during active disease. Both conserved end residues are part of each CDR3. D genes are given only for firm matches. Clone size is given for some rows only: seen once, a few or many times, or a class if the clone is expanded.

cdr3_aa: CASSVGLGSGVNQPQHF
cdr3_nt: TGTGCCAGCAGTGTCGGGCTCGGGTCGGGGGTGAATCAGCCCCAGCATTTT
cdr3_length: 17
clone_size: .
d_call: .
v_call: TRBV2
j_call: TRBJ1-5

cdr3_aa: CASSPSGQGVIIMDTQYF
cdr3_nt: TGTGCCAGCAGCCCATCCGGACAGGGCGTTATTATTATGGATACGCAGTATTTT
cdr3_length: 18
clone_size: few
d_call: TRBD1
v_call: TRBV28
j_call: TRBJ2-3

cdr3_aa: CASSLLGGGRAETQYF
cdr3_nt: TGTGCCAGCAGCTTATTAGGCGGGGGGCGGGCTGAGACCCAGTACTTC
cdr3_length: 16
clone_size: .
d_call: TRBD2
v_call: TRBV5-4
j_call: TRBJ2-5

cdr3_aa: CASSLAGPGNTIYF
cdr3_nt: TGTGCCAGCAGCTTAGCAGGGCCTGGAAACACCATATATTTT
cdr3_length: 14
clone_size: .
d_call: .
v_call: TRBV7-3
j_call: TRBJ1-3

cdr3_aa: CASREWGLAGDTQYF
cdr3_nt: TGCGCCAGCAGAGAGTGGGGCCTCGCTGGAGATACGCAGTATTTT
cdr3_length: 15
clone_size: .
d_call: .
v_call: TRBV5-1
j_call: TRBJ2-3

cdr3_aa: CASSRQGASYEQYF
cdr3_nt: TGTGCCAGCAGCCGACAGGGGGCGTCTTACGAGCAGTACTTC
cdr3_length: 14
clone_size: .
d_call: TRBD1
v_call: TRBV11-2
j_call: TRBJ2-7

cdr3_aa: CASSPRRGGLEQFF
cdr3_nt: TGTGCCAGCAGTCCCCGAAGGGGGGGGCTTGAGCAGTTCTTC
cdr3_length: 14
clone_size: many
d_call: .
v_call: TRBV27
j_call: TRBJ2-1

cdr3_aa: CASSAGQGDSGEQYF
cdr3_nt: TGTGCCAGCAGCGCCGGCCAGGGGGATAGTGGCGAGCAGTACTTC
cdr3_length: 15
clone_size: .
d_call: TRBD1
v_call: TRBV5-8
j_call: TRBJ2-7

cdr3_aa: CASSYEGANTGELFF
cdr3_nt: TGTGCCAGCAGTTACGAGGGGGCGAACACCGGGGAGCTGTTTTTT
cdr3_length: 15
clone_size: .
d_call: .
v_call: TRBV6-6
j_call: TRBJ2-2

cdr3_aa: CASSFSTANYGYTF
cdr3_nt: TGTGCCAGCAGCTTTTCCACTGCTAACTATGGCTACACCTTC
cdr3_length: 14
clone_size: .
d_call: .
v_call: TRBV5-5
j_call: TRBJ1-2

cdr3_aa: CASSLGASSVDEQFF
cdr3_nt: TGCGCCAGCAGCTTGGGGGCATCATCAGTCGATGAGCAGTTCTTC
cdr3_length: 15
clone_size: .
d_call: .
v_call: TRBV5-1
j_call: TRBJ2-1

cdr3_aa: CASSLLAGADQPQHF
cdr3_nt: TGTGCCAGCAGCTTGTTGGCAGGGGCGGATCAGCCCCAGCATTTT
cdr3_length: 15
clone_size: .
d_call: .
v_call: TRBV7-8
j_call: TRBJ1-5

cdr3_aa: CASSLGPLGRRTGKDEQFF
cdr3_nt: TGTGCCAGCAGCTTGGGGCCATTAGGGAGGAGGACAGGGAAAGACGAGCAGTTCTTC
cdr3_length: 19
clone_size: .
d_call: TRBD1
v_call: TRBV5-4
j_call: TRBJ2-1

cdr3_aa: CASSPPGQGLTYEQYF
cdr3_nt: TGTGCCAGCTCACCACCGGGACAGGGTCTAACCTACGAGCAGTACTTC
cdr3_length: 16
clone_size: few
d_call: TRBD1
v_call: TRBV18
j_call: TRBJ2-7

cdr3_aa: CASSLRAGGQNNEQFF
cdr3_nt: TGTGCCAGCAGCTTACGAGCGGGGGGCCAGAATAATGAGCAGTTCTTC
cdr3_length: 16
clone_size: .
d_call: TRBD2
v_call: TRBV11-3
j_call: TRBJ2-1

cdr3_aa: CASSIRQFTSGNTIYF
cdr3_nt: TGTGCCAGCAGCATTAGACAGTTTACCTCTGGAAACACCATATATTTT
cdr3_length: 16
clone_size: .
d_call: .
v_call: TRBV28
j_call: TRBJ1-3

cdr3_aa: CAWRADRAFSEAFF
cdr3_nt: TGTGCCTGGAGGGCGGACAGGGCCTTTTCAGAAGCTTTCTTT
cdr3_length: 14
clone_size: .
d_call: TRBD1
v_call: TRBV30
j_call: TRBJ1-1

cdr3_aa: CASSFYNQPQHF
cdr3_nt: TGTGCCAGCAGCTTCTACAATCAGCCCCAGCATTTT
cdr3_length: 12
clone_size: .
d_call: .
v_call: TRBV5-5
j_call: TRBJ1-5

cdr3_aa: CASSSPTGAKPYEQYF
cdr3_nt: TGTGCCAGTAGTAGTCCTACAGGGGCAAAACCCTACGAGCAGTACTTC
cdr3_length: 16
clone_size: .
d_call: TRBD1
v_call: TRBV19
j_call: TRBJ2-7

cdr3_aa: CASSLETSGGTQYF
cdr3_nt: TGCGCCAGCAGCTTGGAGACTAGCGGGGGGACCCAGTACTTC
cdr3_length: 14
clone_size: .
d_call: TRBD2
v_call: TRBV5-1
j_call: TRBJ2-5

cdr3_aa: CASSYDWSQPQHF
cdr3_nt: TGTGCCAGCAGTTACGATTGGAGTCAGCCCCAGCATTTT
cdr3_length: 13
clone_size: .
d_call: .
v_call: TRBV6-5
j_call: TRBJ1-5

cdr3_aa: CASSQALSPLHF
cdr3_nt: TGTGCCAGCAGCCAAGCTCTCTCACCCCTCCACTTT
cdr3_length: 12
clone_size: .
d_call: .
v_call: TRBV14
j_call: TRBJ1-6

cdr3_aa: CASSPNRVELFF
cdr3_nt: TGCGCCAGCAGTCCCAACAGGGTGGAGCTGTTTTTT
cdr3_length: 12
clone_size: .
d_call: .
v_call: TRBV10-1
j_call: TRBJ2-2

cdr3_aa: CASSLASGGTTDTQYF
cdr3_nt: TGTGCCAGCAGCCTAGCTAGCGGGGGGACCACAGATACGCAGTATTTT
cdr3_length: 16
clone_size: .
d_call: TRBD2
v_call: TRBV7-3
j_call: TRBJ2-3

cdr3_aa: CASRSAGQNTEAFF
cdr3_nt: TGTGCCAGCAGGTCGGCGGGCCAGAACACTGAAGCTTTCTTT
cdr3_length: 14
clone_size: .
d_call: .
v_call: TRBV7-2
j_call: TRBJ1-1

cdr3_aa: CASSPLSMNTEAFF
cdr3_nt: TGTGCCAGCTCACCACTGAGCATGAACACTGAAGCTTTCTTT
cdr3_length: 14
clone_size: .
d_call: .
v_call: TRBV18
j_call: TRBJ1-1

cdr3_aa: CASSEPRGMNTEAFF
cdr3_nt: TGTGCCAGCAGTGAACCGAGGGGGATGAACACTGAAGCTTTCTTT
cdr3_length: 15
clone_size: .
d_call: .
v_call: TRBV6-1
j_call: TRBJ1-1

cdr3_aa: CASSPLTGRYQETQYF
cdr3_nt: TGCGCCAGCAGCCCCCTGACAGGGAGGTACCAAGAGACCCAGTACTTC
cdr3_length: 16
clone_size: .
d_call: .
v_call: TRBV5-1
j_call: TRBJ2-5

cdr3_aa: CSAAPGQNTEAFF
cdr3_nt: TGCAGCGCCGCCCCGGGACAGAACACTGAAGCTTTCTTT
cdr3_length: 13
clone_size: once
d_call: .
v_call: TRBV29-1
j_call: TRBJ1-1

cdr3_aa: CASSLGREQYF
cdr3_nt: TGTGCCAGCAGCCTAGGGAGGGAGCAGTACTTC
cdr3_length: 11
clone_size: .
d_call: .
v_call: TRBV11-2
j_call: TRBJ2-7

cdr3_aa: CASSQYRAIETQYF
cdr3_nt: TGTGCCAGCAGCCAATACAGGGCGATCGAGACCCAGTACTTC
cdr3_length: 14
clone_size: .
d_call: .
v_call: TRBV14
j_call: TRBJ2-5

cdr3_aa: CASSWTGGDTEAFF
cdr3_nt: TGCGCCAGCAGCTGGACCGGCGGGGACACTGAAGCTTTCTTT
cdr3_length: 14
clone_size: .
d_call: .
v_call: TRBV5-1
j_call: TRBJ1-1

cdr3_aa: CASSLVLAGMKETQYF
cdr3_nt: TGTGCCAGCAGCTTAGTTCTAGCGGGGATGAAGGAGACCCAGTACTTC
cdr3_length: 16
clone_size: few
d_call: TRBD2
v_call: TRBV7-8
j_call: TRBJ2-5

cdr3_aa: CASSTAGHATYEQYF
cdr3_nt: TGTGCCAGTAGTACCGCCGGACACGCAACCTACGAGCAGTACTTC
cdr3_length: 15
clone_size: once
d_call: .
v_call: TRBV19
j_call: TRBJ2-7